The subject of this entry is one T cell receptor (beta chain). The target of this receptor is not known. Per-base quality was not reported, and no clone a single base away is much larger than it. These data are taken from a study of T cells in localized non-small cell lung cancer (dated by TCRdb to 2018 to 2021). For the study in its entirety: Comparing tumors with uninvolved tumor-adjacent lungs, the study looked at the T cell repertoires of fewer than 250 patients with early-stage NSCLC. The cohort comprised approximately 240 treatment-naïve NSCLC patients with resected, localized lung tumors. Of the NSCLC patients, approximately 130 were male and approximately 100 were female, and the mean age was around 66 years. The research as a whole found: Of the top 100 tumor clones, a median of roughly 56 were detected in paired uninvolved adjacent lung; under 30 were also among that lung's top 100. Multi-region tumor sequencing was not performed, so intratumor heterogeneity could not be excluded. Higher T cell density in blood was associated with longer overall survival, whereas higher clonality in adjacent lung was associated with shorter survival. Uninvolved tumor-adjacent lung showed the highest T cell clonality, higher than tumor, which suggests more focused antigenic responses in the adjacent lung. Because the study design was exploratory, TCR variables were selected using unadjusted p-values without false-discovery rate correction.

The CDR3 has 17 amino acids, counting the end cysteine and phenylalanine. The read is trimmed to its CDR3 DNA, 51 bases read in frame from base 1. CDR1 SGHDT and CDR2 YYEEEE are derived from the germline V gene. Trimming takes 5 bases from V and 8 bases from J, and the germline ends sit 28 bases apart. The immunoSEQ Assay was used to sequence TCR beta CDR3 regions from DNA. The source study handled its data this way. To compute T cell density, TCR beta template counts were normalized to usable DNA, which was estimated by amplifying housekeeping genes. Richness was estimated using the preseqR package, with extrapolation to 400,000 templates for PBMC samples and to 120,000 templates for tissue samples. Clonality was calculated as one minus Pielou's evenness. Differential abundance testing on productive amino-acid clonotypes, with a minimum total count of 5 and an alpha of 0.1, was used to identify tissue-enriched TCRs. The Jaccard Index and the Morisita Overlap Index were used to measure repertoire overlap between compartments. GLIPH clustered TCR beta CDR3s with public tetramer-defined viral CDR3s; viral motifs required at least three viral sequences plus V-gene enrichment. TCRdb obtained this table from immuneACCESS and retained in-frame rearrangements with V and J assigned. These tables miss some clones; where compared with another copy, unresolved V genes account for less than half of the shortfall, and the remainder is unexplained. V and J calls and clone size are as listed in that table; D and trimming were resolved from the DNA. Present in this sample are approximately 150,000 clones, about 89% of which were seen just once. The ten largest clones add up to around 1.8% of the sample.

At diagnosis, peripheral blood, uninvolved tumor-adjacent lung and tumor were collected and were preserved as a mix of fresh-frozen and FFPE material. For TCR repertoire profiling, blood samples were analyzed as peripheral blood mononuclear cells. This sequence was found in a female donor of 60 years or more with stage I lung adenocarcinoma. The V and J segments used are TRBV5-6 and TRBJ1-2; the D gene identity is not certain. This specimen consisted of peripheral blood, obtained before any cancer treatment. Here is the DNA: TGTGCCAGCAGGCACCCTGCGTTGAGACACAATTTATCCGGCTACACCTTC. This yields the protein CASRHPALRHNLSGYTF.